Each of the 15 T cell receptor beta chains below was sequenced from the same sample in a study of cytomegalovirus exposure and HLA in healthy donors. A multiplex PCR was run with 60 Vbeta primers and 13 Jbeta primers. Method: immunoSEQ multiplex PCR; TCRdb's copy keeps in-frame clones and lacks some. The data hold 100,000 to 120,000 clones, with over 75% observed a single time. Sequencing was performed on PBMCs. The receptors stem from a woman aged 18 to 35 in good health and CMV-seronegative.

V usage is TRBV15 and J usage is TRBJ2-1; 10 bases are a match to TRBD1. CDR3 length: 13 residues. CDR1 and CDR2 (germline): LNHNV, YYDKDF (reference sequence). The ends lost 3 bases at V and 7 bases at J; junction bases unmatched: 0. The CDR3 reads CATSRDRGNEQFF. The CDR3 bases are TGTGCCACCAGCAGGGACAGGGGGAATGAGCAGTTCTTC.

Here the CDR3 reads CASSPKTGIMNTEAFF. The DNA for the CDR3 is TGTGCCAGCAGCCCTAAGACAGGAATAATGAACACTGAAGCTTTCTTT. This chain uses TRBV9 with TRBJ1-1, with a tentative D call TRBD1 (6 bases). Trimming stripped 4 bases from V and 0 bases from J, with 16 bases between. The CDR3 consists of 16 residues. The germline gives CDR1 SGDLS, CDR2 YYNGEE.

The rearrangement uses TRBV28 and TRBJ1-2; D not certain. V lost 6 bases and J 4 bases, leaving 9 bases between the germline ends. The germline V gene encodes CDR1 MDHEN and CDR2 SYDVKM. The CDR3 loop spans 12 amino acids. Here the CDR3 reads CASSDTFYGYTF. The CDR3 coding sequence is TGTGCCAGCAGCGACACCTTCTATGGCTACACCTTC.

The rearrangement uses TRBV27 and TRBJ2-1; TRBD2 agrees at 9 bases. There are 19 residues in the CDR3. Trimming took 7 bases from V and 4 from J; bases not matched to a gene: 20. Germline V gene sequence: CDR1 MNHEY, CDR2 SMNVEV (reference sequence). The chain's CDR3 is CASKGTSLFASPIYNEQFF. The CDR3 DNA follows: TGTGCCAGCAAGGGGACTAGCCTCTTTGCGTCTCCTATATACAATGAGCAGTTCTTC.

The V call is TRBV4-1, the J call TRBJ1-2; D is possibly TRBD1 (5 bases). The V end was cut by 0 bases, the J end by 8 bases, with 13 bases between. The CDR3 length is 14 residues. CDR1 and CDR2 (germline): MGHRA, YSYEKL. CDR3: CASSQEGGVGGYTF. CDR3 DNA sequence: TGCGCCAGCAGCCAAGAGGGGGGAGTCGGGGGCTACACCTTC.

This clone is a singleton in its sample. CDR3 nucleotide sequence: TGTGCCAGCAGCGAACCTACGGGCTACACCTTC. This codes for CASSEPTGYTF. This chain joins TRBV28 and TRBJ1-2; D remains unclear. The CDR3 is 11 residues long. Germline V lookup: CDR1 MDHEN, CDR2 SYDVKM. The V end lost 6 bases, the J end lost 8 bases, and 10 bases lay between the germline ends.

V gene TRBV6-6 combines with J gene TRBJ1-6, with 7 bases aligning to TRBD1. The length of the CDR3 is 14 residues. Trimming at V came to 0 bases and at J to 7 bases, leaving 0 bases not matched to a gene. Germline CDR1 MNHNY, CDR2 SVGAGI (reference sequence). As DNA, the CDR3 is TGTGCCAGCAGTTACTCGGGACAGAATTCACCCCTCCACTTT. As protein: CASSYSGQNSPLHF.

This chain connects TRBV27 to TRBJ1-1, with D maybe TRBD1 (6 bases). V lost 6 bases and J 1 base, leaving 9 bases between the germline ends. The CDR3 contains 13 residues. CDR1 MNHEY and CDR2 SMNVEV come from the germline V gene (reference sequence). The CDR3 sequence is CASSIGGNTEAFF. In DNA, the CDR3 is TGTGCCAGCAGCATAGGGGGGAACACTGAAGCTTTCTTT.

The V and J genes are TRBV5-4 and TRBJ2-1, with 10 bases that match TRBD2. The V gene's germline CDR1 is SGHNT and CDR2 YYREEE (reference sequence). The CDR3 loop spans 15 amino acids. The ends lost 4 bases at V and 4 bases at J; junction bases unmatched: 5. CDR3 nucleotide sequence: TGTGCCAGCAGCCCGTGGACTAGCGGTTACAATGAGCAGTTCTTC. The encoded protein is CASSPWTSGYNEQFF. The full variable domain, completed using reference TRBV5-4 and TRBJ2-1, is ETGVTQSPTHLIKTRGQQVTLRCSSQSGHNTVSWYQQALGQGPQFIFQYYREEENGRGNFPPRFSGLQFPNYSSELNVNALELDDSALYLCASSPWTSGYNEQFFGPGTRLTVL.

On this clone itself: One end of the junction varies from germline; a read error may be responsible. This chain links TRBV6-5 with TRBJ1-1; the match to TRBD1 covers 7 bases. Germline V lookup: CDR1 MNHEY, CDR2 SVGAGI. CDR3 size: 13 residues. CDR3 amino acids: CASRTDREVEDFF. CDR3 sequence (DNA): TGTGCCAGCAGGACCGACAGGGAGGTTGAAGATTTCTTT.

This rearrangement joins TRBV27 to TRBJ2-7, with TRBD2 matching over 11 bases. The CDR3 loop spans 16 amino acids. With 5 bases clipped from V and 0 bases from J, the junction kept 6 bases outside the gene matches. Looked up from germline, CDR1 is MNHEY and CDR2 is SMNVEV (reference sequence). The CDR3 sequence is CASSLPGLADSYEQYV. CDR3 in DNA: TGTGCCAGCAGTCTCCCGGGACTAGCGGACTCCTACGAGCAGTACGTC.

This clone showed up just once. The chain employs TRBV27 and TRBJ1-1, with 9 bases identical to TRBD1. CDR3 length: 15 amino acids. Germline values: CDR1 MNHEY, CDR2 SMNVEV (reference sequence). V was pared by 4 bases and J by 4 bases, with 7 bases of the junction left unmatched. The CDR3 sequence: CASSSQGAGSTEAFF. DNA for the CDR3: TGTGCCAGCAGTTCACAGGGGGCCGGTAGCACTGAAGCTTTCTTT.

The V call is TRBV30, the J call TRBJ2-7, with TRBD2 matching over 14 bases. This CDR3 region has 16 residues. V lost 2 bases to trimming and J lost 6 bases; unmatched junction nucleotides: 9. From germline, CDR1 is GTSNPN and CDR2 SVGIG (reference sequence). In DNA form, the CDR3 reads TGTGCCTGGAGTCCCTCTCGGACTAGCGGGGGGCGCGAGCAGTACGTC. Residues: CAWSPSRTSGGREQYV.

This clone was seen just once. This chain links TRBV6-4 with TRBJ1-1, with unresolved D. V lost 7 bases and J 7 bases, leaving 25 bases between the germline ends. This CDR3 is 16 amino acids long. The germline gives CDR1 MRHNA, CDR2 SNTAGT. In nucleotides, the CDR3 is TGTGCCAGCACTCTCTGTTGTGGGCTAACAAATGATGAAGCTTTCTTT. Residues: CASTLCCGLTNDEAFF.

This chain connects TRBV19 to TRBJ1-5; 8 nucleotides line up with TRBD1. The CDR3 loop spans 15 amino acids. J lost 4 bases, V lost 6 bases, and 8 bases had no gene match. CDR1 and CDR2 from the germline V gene are LNHDA and SQIVND (reference sequence). Here the CDR3 reads CASRGSGTGNQPQHF. As DNA, the CDR3 is TGTGCCAGTAGGGGATCCGGGACAGGAAATCAGCCCCAGCATTTT.